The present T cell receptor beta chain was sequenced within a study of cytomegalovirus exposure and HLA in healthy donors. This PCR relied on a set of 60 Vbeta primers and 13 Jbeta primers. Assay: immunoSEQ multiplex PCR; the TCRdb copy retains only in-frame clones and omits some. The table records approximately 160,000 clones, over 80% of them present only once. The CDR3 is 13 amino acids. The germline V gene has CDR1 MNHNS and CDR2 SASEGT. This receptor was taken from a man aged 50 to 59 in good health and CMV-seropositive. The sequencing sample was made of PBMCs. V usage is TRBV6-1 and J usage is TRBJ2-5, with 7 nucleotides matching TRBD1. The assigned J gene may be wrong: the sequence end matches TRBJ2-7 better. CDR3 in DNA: TGTGCCAGCAGGGAAAACAGGGGCCACGAGCAGTACTTC. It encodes CASRENRGHEQYF.